The entry that follows covers one TCR beta chain sequence. No antigen is known for it. Vbeta (60) and Jbeta (13) primers were used in the PCR. Generated by immunoSEQ multiplex PCR, the TCRdb table keeps only in-frame clones and is missing some. Of 250,000 or so clones detected, 85% appear once; the ten largest clones hold about 1.2%. This entry belongs to a study of cytomegalovirus exposure and HLA in healthy donors. Study information: Falling in the Caucasian-associated ancestry cluster were 81% of 398 genotyped donors. Whole-study findings and limits: What was likely a sequencing artifact was a cluster of highly shared sequence variants.

The CDR3 length is 15 residues. J lost 8 bases, V lost 3 bases, and 9 bases had no gene match. Germline CDR1 and CDR2: MRHNA and SNTAGT. This TCR was sampled from a human donor in good health. The rearrangement joins TRBV6-4 to TRBJ2-1; 8 nucleotides match TRBD2. Sequencing was carried out using PBMCs. The CDR3 region is CASSDRAGEVYEQFF. The CDR3 DNA sequence: TGTGCCAGCAGTGATCGAGCGGGAGAAGTCTATGAGCAGTTCTTC.